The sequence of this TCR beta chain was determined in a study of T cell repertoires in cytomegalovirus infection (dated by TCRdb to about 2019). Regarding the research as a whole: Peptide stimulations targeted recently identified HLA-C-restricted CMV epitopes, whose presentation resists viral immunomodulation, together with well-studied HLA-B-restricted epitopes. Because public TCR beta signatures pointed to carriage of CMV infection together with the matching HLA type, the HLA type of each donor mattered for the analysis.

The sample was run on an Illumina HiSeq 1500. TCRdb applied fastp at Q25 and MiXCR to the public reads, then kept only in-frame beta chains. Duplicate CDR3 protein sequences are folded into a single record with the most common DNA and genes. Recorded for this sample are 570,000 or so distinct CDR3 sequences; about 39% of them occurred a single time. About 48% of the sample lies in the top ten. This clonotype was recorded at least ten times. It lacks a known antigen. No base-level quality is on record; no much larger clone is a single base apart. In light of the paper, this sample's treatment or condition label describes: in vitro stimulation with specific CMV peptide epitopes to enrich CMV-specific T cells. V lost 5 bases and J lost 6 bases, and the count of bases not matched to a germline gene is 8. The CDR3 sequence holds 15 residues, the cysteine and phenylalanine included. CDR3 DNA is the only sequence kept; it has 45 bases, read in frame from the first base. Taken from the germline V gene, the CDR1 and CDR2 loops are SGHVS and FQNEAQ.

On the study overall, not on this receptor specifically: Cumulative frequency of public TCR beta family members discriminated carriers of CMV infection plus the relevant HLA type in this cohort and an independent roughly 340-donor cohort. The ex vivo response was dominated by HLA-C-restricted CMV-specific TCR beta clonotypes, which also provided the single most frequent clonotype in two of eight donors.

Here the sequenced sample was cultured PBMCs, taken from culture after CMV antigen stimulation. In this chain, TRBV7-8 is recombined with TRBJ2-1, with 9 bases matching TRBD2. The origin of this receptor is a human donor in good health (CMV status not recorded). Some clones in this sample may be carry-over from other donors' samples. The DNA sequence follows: TGTGCCAGCAGCCCTATTAGCGGGGGAGTCAATGAGCAGTTCTTC. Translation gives CASSPISGGVNEQFF.